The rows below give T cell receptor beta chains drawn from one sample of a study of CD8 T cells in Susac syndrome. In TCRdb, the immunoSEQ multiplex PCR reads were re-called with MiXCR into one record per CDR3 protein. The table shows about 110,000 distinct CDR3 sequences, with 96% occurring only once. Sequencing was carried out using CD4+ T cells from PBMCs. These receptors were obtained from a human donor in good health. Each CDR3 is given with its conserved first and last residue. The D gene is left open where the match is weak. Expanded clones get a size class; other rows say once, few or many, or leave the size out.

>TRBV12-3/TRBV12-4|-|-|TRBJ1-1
TGTGCCCAAAGGCGTATGAACACTGAAGCTTTCTTT
CAQRRMNTEAFF
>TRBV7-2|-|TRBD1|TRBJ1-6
TGTGCCAGCAGCTTAGCGAGGGGGCAGTCACCCCTCCACTTT
CASSLARGQSPLHF
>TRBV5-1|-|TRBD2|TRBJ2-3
TGCGCCAGCACCCCTTCGCCCCGGGGGGGGCTGTCGCAGTATTTT
CASTPSPRGGLSQYF
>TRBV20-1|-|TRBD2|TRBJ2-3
TGCAGTGCTAGAGGCCGGGGACTAGCGGTCACAGATACGCAGTATTTT
CSARGRGLAVTDTQYF
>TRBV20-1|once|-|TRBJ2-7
TGCAGTGCTAGGGAGGTTTCCTACTCCTACGAGCAGTACTTC
CSAREVSYSYEQYF
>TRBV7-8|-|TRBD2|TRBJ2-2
TGTGCCAGCAGCTTAGCAGGCCTAGCGGGAGAGGTTGGGGAGCTGTTTTTT
CASSLAGLAGEVGELFF
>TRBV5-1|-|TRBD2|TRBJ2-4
TGCGCCAGCAGCCCTAGCGGGGAAAACATTCAGTACTTC
CASSPSGENIQYF
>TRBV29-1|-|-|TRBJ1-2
TGCAGCGTTAAGACAGGAGACTATGGCTACACCTTC
CSVKTGDYGYTF
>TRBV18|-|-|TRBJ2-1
TGTGCCAGCTCACCCCGCTCCACTAGATCTCCCGTTCATGAGCAGTTCTTC
CASSPRSTRSPVHEQFF
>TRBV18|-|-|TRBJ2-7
TGTGCCAGCTCATCCTGGACTGGAGGGGGTCTCGAGCAGTACTTC
CASSSWTGGGLEQYF
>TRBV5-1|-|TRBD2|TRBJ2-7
TGCGCCAGCAGCCCAGCGGGGGCGACCCCCGGGGAGCAGTACTTC
CASSPAGATPGEQYF
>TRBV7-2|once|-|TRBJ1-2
TGTGCCAGCAGCCTAACTCAGGGTTTCAACTATGGCTACACCTTC
CASSLTQGFNYGYTF
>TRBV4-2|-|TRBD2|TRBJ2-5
TGTGCCAGCAGCCAAGAGGCCGGGGGGGCTCGGGAGACCCAGTACTTC
CASSQEAGGARETQYF
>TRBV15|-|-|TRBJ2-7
TGTGCCACCAGCAGAGGGGCGCTTGAAGTAGAGAGCTCCTACGAGCAGTACTTC
CATSRGALEVESSYEQYF
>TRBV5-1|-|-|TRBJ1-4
TGCGCCAGCAGCTTGACGTCCCCTTCGGGTGAAAAACTGTTTTTT
CASSLTSPSGEKLFF
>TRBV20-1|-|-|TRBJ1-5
TGCAGTGCTAGAGATGTAGTCTATAGCAATCAGCCCCAGCATTTT
CSARDVVYSNQPQHF
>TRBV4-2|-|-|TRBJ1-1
TGTGCCAGCAGCCAGAGGACAGCGGAAGCTTTCTTT
CASSQRTAEAFF
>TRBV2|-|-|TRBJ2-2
TGTGCCAGCAGTGAAGCGCGGACCGGGGAGCTGTTTTTT
CASSEARTGELFF
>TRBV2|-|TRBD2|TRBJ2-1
TGTGCCAGCAGTGAAGTAAGACTAGCGGGGGGGCTTGAGCAGTTCTTC
CASSEVRLAGGLEQFF
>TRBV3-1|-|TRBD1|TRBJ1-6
TGTGCCAGCAGCCCACGGGACAGGGGATCCTATAATTCACCCCTCCACTTT
CASSPRDRGSYNSPLHF
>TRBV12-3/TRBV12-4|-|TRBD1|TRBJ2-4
TGTGCCAGCAGTGTCACAGGGGCTCTAGCCAAAAACATTCAGTACTTC
CASSVTGALAKNIQYF
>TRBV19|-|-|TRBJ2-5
TGTGCCAGTAGTATTCTGTCAGGCGGCGAGACCCAGTACTTC
CASSILSGGETQYF
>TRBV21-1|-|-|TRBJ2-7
TGTGCCAGCAGCCAAAGCAGGGAATCTGCCTTGTACGAGCAGTACTTC
CASSQSRESALYEQYF
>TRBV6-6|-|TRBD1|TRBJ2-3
TGTGCCAGCAGCTCCCGGGACAGCCGCACAGATACGCAGTATTTT
CASSSRDSRTDTQYF
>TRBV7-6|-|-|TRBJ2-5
TGTGCCAGCAGCCCCATCGCGGGCAGTACTCAAGAGACCCAGTACTTC
CASSPIAGSTQETQYF
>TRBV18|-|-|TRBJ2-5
TGTGCCAGCTCTCTAGACACCCGGAGGGAGACCCAGTACTTC
CASSLDTRRETQYF
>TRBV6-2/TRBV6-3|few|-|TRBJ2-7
TGTGCCAGCAGTAACTCCCTCTACGAGCAGTACTTC
CASSNSLYEQYF
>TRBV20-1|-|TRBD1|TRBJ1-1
TGCAGTGGGGTGACAGGGGGCGACACTGAAGCTTTCTTT
CSGVTGGDTEAFF
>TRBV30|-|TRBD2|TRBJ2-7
TGTGCCTGGTCCCCTCTCCTCGGCGGGGGGGAAAGGGAGCAGTACTTC
CAWSPLLGGGEREQYF
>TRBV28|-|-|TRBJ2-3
TGTGCCAGCAGTTTAACAGGGTCTGTAGATACGCAGTATTTT
CASSLTGSVDTQYF
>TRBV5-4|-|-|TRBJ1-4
TGTGCCAGCACCTTGGGCAGTGGTAATGAAAAACTGTTTTTT
CASTLGSGNEKLFF
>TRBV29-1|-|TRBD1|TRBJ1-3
TGCAGCGTTGGCCAGGGACAGAGAAACACCATATATTTT
CSVGQGQRNTIYF
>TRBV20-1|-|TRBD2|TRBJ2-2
TGCAGTGCTAGAGATAGGGGCGGGGGGCCAAGCACCGGGGAGCTGTTTTTT
CSARDRGGGPSTGELFF
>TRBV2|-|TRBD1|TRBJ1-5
TGTGCCAGCAGTCAGGACAGGGCCGGGAATCAGCCCCAGCATTTT
CASSQDRAGNQPQHF
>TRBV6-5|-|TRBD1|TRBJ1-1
TGTGCCAGCAGTTACGTACAGGGGAGGACTGAAGCTTTCTTT
CASSYVQGRTEAFF
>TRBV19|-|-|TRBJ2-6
TGTGCCAGTAGTATAGGAGGACCCGGGGCCAACGTCCTGACTTTC
CASSIGGPGANVLTF
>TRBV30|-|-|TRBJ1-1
TGTGCCTGGAGTGTACGTAGCAGGAGCACTGAAGCTTTCTTT
CAWSVRSRSTEAFF
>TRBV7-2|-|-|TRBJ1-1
TGTGCCAGCAGCCTTCAGGGGCCCGTCACTGAAGCTTTCTTT
CASSLQGPVTEAFF
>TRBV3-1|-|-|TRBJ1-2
TGTGCCAGCAGCCCCCGACGGAGCTATGGCTACACCTTC
CASSPRRSYGYTF
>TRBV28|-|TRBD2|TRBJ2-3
TGTGCCAGCACTAGCGGGATCCCTCAAACGCAGTATTTT
CASTSGIPQTQYF
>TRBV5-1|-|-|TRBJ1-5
TGCGCCAGCAGCTTGGTAGGGGAGGGTCAGCCCCAGCATTTT
CASSLVGEGQPQHF
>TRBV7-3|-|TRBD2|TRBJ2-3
TGTGCCAGCAGCTTATCCGGACTAGCGGGAGTCTCAGATACGCAGTATTTT
CASSLSGLAGVSDTQYF
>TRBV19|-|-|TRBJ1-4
TGTGCCAGTAGGACAACTAATGAAAAACTGTTTTTT
CASRTTNEKLFF
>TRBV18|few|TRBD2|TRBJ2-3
TGTGCCAGCTCAACGGGACTAGCGGGCACAGATACGCAGTATTTT
CASSTGLAGTDTQYF
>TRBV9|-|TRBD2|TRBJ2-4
TGTGCCAGCAGCGGAGGGACTAGCGGGATAGCCAAAAACATTCAGTACTTC
CASSGGTSGIAKNIQYF
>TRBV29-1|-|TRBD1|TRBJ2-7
TGCAGCGTTGAGCGCGACAGGGGATACGAGCAGTACTTC
CSVERDRGYEQYF
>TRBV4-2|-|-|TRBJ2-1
TGTGCCAGCAGCCCGGCGAGTGTAGCGCCATACAATGAGCAGTTCTTC
CASSPASVAPYNEQFF
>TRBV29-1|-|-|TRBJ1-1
TGCAGCGTTGAAGATCAAGCTGAAGCTTTCTTT
CSVEDQAEAFF
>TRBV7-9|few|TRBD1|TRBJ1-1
TGTGCCAGCAGCCCGGGACAGTTGAACACTGAAGCTTTCTTT
CASSPGQLNTEAFF
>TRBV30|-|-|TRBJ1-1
TGTGCCTGGGACCCAGGGGAGGCTGAAGCTTTCTTT
CAWDPGEAEAFF
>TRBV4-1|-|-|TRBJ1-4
TGCGCCAGCAGCCAAGCGGGGGTGACTAATGAAAAACTGTTTTTT
CASSQAGVTNEKLFF
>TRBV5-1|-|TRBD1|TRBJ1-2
TGCGCCAGCAGCGCGAGACAGGGGCTCTATGGCTACACCTTC
CASSARQGLYGYTF
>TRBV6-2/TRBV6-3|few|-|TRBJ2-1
TGTGCCAGCAGCCGCGGGCGGGAAGAGCAGTTCTTC
CASSRGREEQFF
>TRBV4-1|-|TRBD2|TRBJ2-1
TGCGCCAGCAGCCAAGATCGGGGACTAGCGGCTTCCTACAATGAGCAGTTCTTC
CASSQDRGLAASYNEQFF
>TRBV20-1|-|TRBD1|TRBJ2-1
TGCAGTGCTAGGTGGACAGGGCGCAATGAGCAGTTCTTC
CSARWTGRNEQFF
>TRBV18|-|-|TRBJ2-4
TGTGCCAGCTCACCACTCGGGGACAAAAACATTCAGTACTTC
CASSPLGDKNIQYF
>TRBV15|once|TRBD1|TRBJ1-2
TGTGCCACCAGCCAGACAGGGGAGGGCTACACCTTC
CATSQTGEGYTF
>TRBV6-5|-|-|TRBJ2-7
TGTGCCAGCAGTTACTCTCCGGGTGTTGGCGAGCAGTACTTC
CASSYSPGVGEQYF
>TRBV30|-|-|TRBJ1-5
TGTGCCTGGAGCGACCGCAATATCTATAGCAATCAGCCCCAGCATTTT
CAWSDRNIYSNQPQHF